This entry lists 15 T cell receptor beta chains sequenced from one sample in a study of CD8 T cells in Susac syndrome. Random hexamers served to reverse transcribe roughly 0.5 to 1 ug RNA. Each CDR3 protein gets one entry after TCRdb re-called the immunoSEQ multiplex PCR reads with MiXCR. The table records some 200,000 distinct CDR3 sequences, about 95% of them present only once. Sample: CD4+ T cells from PBMCs. The origin of the receptors is a human donor with multiple sclerosis.

The rearrangement joins TRBV29-1 to TRBJ2-7; 7 positions agree with TRBD2. Germline values: CDR1 SQVTM, CDR2 ANQGSEA. The CDR3 covers 13 residues. The V gene end was trimmed by 6 bases and the J gene end by 0 bases; junction bases not matched to a gene: 5. CDR3 sequence (DNA): TGCAGCGTCTTCTCGGGGGGCTCCTACGAGCAGTACTTC. Translating gives CSVFSGGSYEQYF.

The chain employs TRBV7-9 and TRBJ2-7, with D uncertain. Germline-derived CDR1 and CDR2 are SEHNR and FQNEAQ (reference sequence). The V gene lost 0 bases and the J gene lost 3 bases, with 18 bases spanning the gap. This CDR3 spans 17 amino acids. DNA of the CDR3: TGTGCCAGCAGCTTAGCGGGTAACTTCGCACGTTTCTACGAGCAGTACTTC. Protein product: CASSLAGNFARFYEQYF.

The gene calls are TRBV4-1 and TRBJ1-1; 7 bases match TRBD1. This CDR3 region has 15 residues. J lost 6 bases, V lost 1 base, and 8 bases had no gene match. Germline lookup yields CDR1 MGHRA and CDR2 YSYEKL. CDR3 in DNA: TGCGCCAGCAGCCAAGTCACAGGGGAGAGCCCTGAAGCTTTCTTT. Its translation: CASSQVTGESPEAFF.

The chain links TRBV7-2 to TRBJ1-5; no clear D gene. The ends were cut back, 5 bases at V and 4 bases at J, with 9 bases in the middle. CDR1 SGHTA and CDR2 FQGNSA come from the germline V gene. The CDR3 covers 13 residues. CDR3 DNA: TGTGCCAGCAGCCCCCTGATAAATCAGCCCCAGCATTTT. It encodes CASSPLINQPQHF.

The V gene is TRBV19, the J gene TRBJ2-3; 8 bases agree with TRBD2. This CDR3 has 14 residues. CDR1 is LNHDA, CDR2 SQIVND, per germline (reference sequence). Germline trimming cut 7 bases from V and 3 bases from J; bases unmatched to any gene: 6. CDR3 residues: CASKSGGGTDTQYF. The CDR3 DNA reads TGTGCCAGTAAGTCTGGCGGGGGGACAGATACGCAGTATTTT.

The V call is TRBV5-1, the J call TRBJ2-5; 9 bases map to TRBD1. The CDR3 extends over 14 amino acids. From germline, CDR1 is SGHRS and CDR2 YFSETQ. J gave up 5 bases and V 3 bases, and 5 bases lay outside the gene matches. The CDR3 sequence is CASSSGTGKETQYF. The CDR3 DNA reads as TGCGCCAGCAGCTCCGGGACAGGGAAGGAGACCCAGTACTTC.

V is TRBV9 and J is TRBJ2-3; 12 positions agree with TRBD2. V gave up 4 bases and J gave up 4 bases; unmatched junction bases: 4. The CDR3 is 15 amino acids. CDR1 and CDR2 (germline): SGDLS, YYNGEE. The CDR3 DNA reads as TGTGCCAGCAGCATTCGACTAGCGGGAGCAGATACGCAGTATTTT. This gives the protein CASSIRLAGADTQYF.

The chain couples TRBV12-3 or TRBV12-4 to TRBJ1-2, with TRBD1 identical over 8 bases. V shed 7 bases, J shed 4 bases, and the junction held 2 bases outside the gene matches. The CDR3 is 12 residues long. CDR3 bases: TGTGCCAGCAATACAGGGGGCTATGGCTACACCTTC. Its translation is CASNTGGYGYTF.

V gene TRBV9 combines with J gene TRBJ2-7; TRBD1 matches 10 bases. Germline V CDR1 and CDR2: SGDLS, YYNGEE. This CDR3 has 14 residues. V was pared by 5 bases and J by 8 bases, with 10 bases of the junction left unmatched. The CDR3 sequence: CASSPGQGVLKQYF. The DNA for the CDR3 is TGTGCCAGCAGTCCAGGACAGGGGGTTCTCAAGCAGTACTTC.

This chain joins TRBV29-1 and TRBJ1-3; D is perhaps TRBD1 (6 bases). CDR3 length: 14 amino acids. Trimming shortened V by 7 bases and J by 0 bases, and 13 bases separated the two germline ends. Germline loops: CDR1 SQVTM, CDR2 ANQGSEA. The CDR3, as DNA: TGCAGCGCCAAGACAGGCCACTCTGGAAACACCATATATTTT. This translates into CSAKTGHSGNTIYF.

The chain links TRBV11-1 to TRBJ1-1; D remains ambiguous. The CDR3 spans 14 residues. The germline CDR1 and CDR2 sequences are SGHAT and FQDESV (reference sequence). Trimming stripped 5 bases from V and 4 bases from J, with 14 bases between. Written as DNA, the CDR3 is TGTGCCAGCAGCCCGTACCCCTCGGCCACTGAAGCTTTCTTT. This sequence encodes CASSPYPSATEAFF.

The chain couples TRBV20-1 to TRBJ1-2; unclear D gene. The germline V gene has CDR1 DFQATT and CDR2 SNEGSKA (reference sequence). The CDR3 consists of 11 residues. Trimming removed 3 bases at V and 8 bases at J, with 10 bases between. DNA of the CDR3: TGCAGTGCTAGCCGGGGAAGGGGCTACACCTTC. This gives the protein CSASRGRGYTF.

This chain uses TRBV9 with TRBJ1-6; D possibly corresponds to TRBD1 (5 bases). V was pared by 4 bases and J by 8 bases, with 19 bases between. The CDR3 covers 16 residues. CDR1 SGDLS and CDR2 YYNGEE come from the germline V gene. The CDR3 DNA reads as TGTGCCAGCAGCACCCAACAGCAGGGTGGTCATTCACCCCTCCACTTT. Its protein product is CASSTQQQGGHSPLHF.

The chain links TRBV20-1 to TRBJ2-5; 11 positions match TRBD2. Germline loops: CDR1 DFQATT, CDR2 SNEGSKA (reference sequence). The CDR3 loop spans 14 amino acids. Germline trimming cut 2 bases from V and 6 bases from J; bases unmatched to any gene: 5. Written as DNA, the CDR3 is TGCAGTGCTAGACAACTAGCGGGAGTCCAGACCCAGTACTTC. Protein product: CSARQLAGVQTQYF.

The J gene is TRBJ2-5, the V gene TRBV5-4; D not certain. The CDR3 runs 13 residues. The V end lost 0 bases, the J end lost 4 bases, and 7 bases lay between the germline ends. CDR1 SGHNT and CDR2 YYREEE come from the germline V gene (reference sequence). As DNA, the CDR3 is TGTGCCAGCAGCTTGGCCTACCGAGAGACCCAGTACTTC. It translates to CASSLAYRETQYF.